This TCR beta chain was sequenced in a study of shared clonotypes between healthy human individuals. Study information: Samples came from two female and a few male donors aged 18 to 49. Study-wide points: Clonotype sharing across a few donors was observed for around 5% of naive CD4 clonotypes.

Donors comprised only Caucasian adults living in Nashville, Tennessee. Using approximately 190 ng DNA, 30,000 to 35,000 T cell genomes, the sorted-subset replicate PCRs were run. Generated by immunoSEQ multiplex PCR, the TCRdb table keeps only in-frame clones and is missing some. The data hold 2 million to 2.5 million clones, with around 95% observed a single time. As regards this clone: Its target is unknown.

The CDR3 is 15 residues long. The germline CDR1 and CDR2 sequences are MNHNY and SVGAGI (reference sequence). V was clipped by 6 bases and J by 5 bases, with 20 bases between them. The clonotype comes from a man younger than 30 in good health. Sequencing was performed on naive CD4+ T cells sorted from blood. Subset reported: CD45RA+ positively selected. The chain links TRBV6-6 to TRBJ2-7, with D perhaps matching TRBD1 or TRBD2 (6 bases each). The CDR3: CASRHMRDIFDEQYF. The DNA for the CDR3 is TGTGCCAGCAGACACATGCGGGACATCTTCGACGAGCAGTACTTC.